The 29 T cell receptor beta chains below come from one sample, sequenced in a study of CD8 T cells in ankylosing spondylitis. Each CDR3 protein gets one entry after TCRdb re-called the 5' RACE reads with MiXCR. The top ten clones hold roughly 15% of a sample with some 150,000 distinct CDR3 sequences, 40% to 50% of them seen once. Source material: synovial fluid, either unsorted or a sorted T cell fraction (not recorded which). The source is a male donor with ankylosing spondylitis.

Ten or more counts support this clonotype. The chain couples TRBV29-1 to TRBJ1-2; 11 bases match TRBD1. Germline CDR1 and CDR2: SQVTM and ANQGSEA. The CDR3 is 15 residues long. Losses at the gene ends were 3 bases for V and 4 bases for J; bases not matched to a gene: 7. CDR3 DNA sequence: TGCAGCGTTGAGAAGGACAGGGGGCTTTCCTATGGCTACACCTTC. It encodes CSVEKDRGLSYGYTF.

This sequence joins TRBV9 and TRBJ2-5, with D possibly called TRBD1 or TRBD2 (5 bases each). Trimming left V 0 bases short and J 5 bases short, with 14 bases between. Germline loops: CDR1 SGDLS, CDR2 YYNGEE. CDR3 length equals 15 residues. The CDR3 loop is CASSVGGTPFETQYF. CDR3 DNA sequence: TGTGCCAGCAGCGTAGGGGGGACCCCATTTGAGACCCAGTACTTC.

As DNA, the CDR3 is TGTGCCAGCAGCACGGGACTAGCGGGATGGGACTACGAGCAGTACTTC. Translated: CASSTGLAGWDYEQYF. The chain links TRBV7-9 to TRBJ2-7; TRBD2 aligns across 13 bases. The CDR3 has 16 amino acids. In germline, CDR1 is SEHNR, CDR2 FQNEAQ (reference sequence). V gave up 5 bases and J gave up 3 bases; unmatched junction bases: 7.

This clonotype was counted a few times. This chain's CDR3 is CASSFTQTGDEQYF. CDR3 DNA: TGTGCCAGCAGTTTCACTCAAACAGGGGACGAGCAGTACTTC. The rearrangement joins TRBV12-3 or TRBV12-4 to TRBJ2-7, with TRBD1 matching 7 bases. The CDR3 is 14 residues long. With 3 bases clipped from V and 5 bases from J, the junction kept 7 bases outside the gene matches.

The chain links TRBV12-3 or TRBV12-4 to TRBJ2-2; no clear D gene. This CDR3 is built from 13 residues. V gave up 7 bases and J gave up 4 bases, with 10 bases separating them. CDR3 in DNA: TGTGCCAGCAACCGCAGTCCCACCGGGGAGCTGTTTTTT. Protein sequence: CASNRSPTGELFF.

The chain has TRBV7-6 and TRBJ2-3; 10 positions match TRBD2. Losses at the gene ends were 5 bases for V and 4 bases for J; bases not matched to a gene: 9. The CDR3 loop spans 16 amino acids. Germline loops: CDR1 SGHVS, CDR2 FNYEAQ. The chain's CDR3 is CASSPLASGSADTQYF. The CDR3 DNA is TGTGCCAGCAGCCCCCTTGCTAGCGGGAGTGCAGATACGCAGTATTTT.

The chain carries TRBV7-6 and TRBJ2-1, with 15 bases aligning to TRBD2. This CDR3 has 19 residues. The V gene's germline CDR1 is SGHVS and CDR2 FNYEAQ. Trimming at V came to 1 base and at J to 9 bases, leaving 13 bases not matched to a gene. In nucleotides, the CDR3 is TGTGCCAGCAGCTTAGTCTCTGGACTAGCGGGGGGGCCTGTCGGTGAGCAGTTCTTC. This gives the protein CASSLVSGLAGGPVGEQFF.

The chain uses TRBV11-1 and TRBJ1-1; the D gene is possibly TRBD1 (6 bases). The CDR3 runs 18 residues. CDR1 SGHAT and CDR2 FQDESV come from the germline V gene (reference sequence). V was trimmed by 4 bases and J by 0 bases, leaving 21 bases between them. The CDR3: CASSSFSFLRDMNTEAFF. In nucleotides, the CDR3 is TGTGCCAGCAGCTCCTTTTCATTTCTCCGGGACATGAACACTGAAGCTTTCTTT.

The J gene is TRBJ2-1, the V gene TRBV4-1; tentatively, D is TRBD2 (5 bases). This CDR3 has 13 amino acids. Germline V gene sequence: CDR1 MGHRA, CDR2 YSYEKL. The germline V and J ends were trimmed by 1 base and 11 bases, with 12 bases remaining between them. The CDR3 nucleotides are TGCGCCAGCAGCCAAGGGGAGCGGTCGCAGCAGTTCTTC. It yields the protein CASSQGERSQQFF.

The chain carries TRBV9 and TRBJ2-1; D call uncertain. CDR3 length: 15 residues. CDR1 SGDLS and CDR2 YYNGEE come from the germline V gene. V lost 0 bases to trimming and J lost 3 bases, with 10 bases between them. The CDR3 sequence: CASSVAPPSYNEQFF. The DNA for the CDR3 is TGTGCCAGCAGCGTAGCCCCCCCTAGCTACAATGAGCAGTTCTTC.

V gene TRBV7-9 combines with J gene TRBJ2-7; D may be TRBD1 or TRBD2 (5 bases each). Trimming cost V 1 base and J 0 bases, with 13 bases left between them. The CDR3 length is 16 residues. Looked up from germline, CDR1 is SEHNR and CDR2 is FQNEAQ (reference sequence). The CDR3 DNA is TGTGCCAGCAGCTTAGTAGGGGACCACAACTCCTACGAGCAGTACTTC. It codes for CASSLVGDHNSYEQYF.

The CDR3 region has the DNA TGTGCCAGCAGCTCCCCGTGGGACAGGGGATTCGCCAACTATGGCTACACCTTC. It codes for CASSSPWDRGFANYGYTF. The chain carries TRBV11-2 and TRBJ1-2, with TRBD1 matching over 10 bases. CDR1 is SGHAT and CDR2 is FQNNGV in the germline V gene. The trim removed 4 bases at V and 2 bases at J, leaving 13 bases unmatched. The CDR3 spans 18 residues. The full variable domain, in which reference TRBV11-2 and TRBJ1-2 provide the parts outside the CDR3, is EAGVAQSPRYKIIEKRQSVAFWCNPISGHATLYWYQQILGQGPKLLIQFQNNGVVDDSQLPKDRFSAERLKGVDSTLKIQPAKLEDSAVYLCASSSPWDRGFANYGYTFGSGTRLTVV.

V gene TRBV12-3 or TRBV12-4 combines with J gene TRBJ1-5; D is possibly TRBD1 (5 bases). Trimming stripped 5 bases from V and 1 base from J, with 9 bases between. The CDR3 is made up of 14 amino acids. The CDR3 nucleotides are TGTGCCAGCAGTACCCGACAGAGCAATCAGCCCCAGCATTTT. Its translation is CASSTRQSNQPQHF.

This clonotype was picked up a small number of times. The chain carries TRBV2 and TRBJ2-7; D uncertain. CDR3 length equals 12 residues. The V end was cut by 4 bases, the J end by 3 bases, with 7 bases between. CDR1 SNHLY and CDR2 FYNNEI come from the germline V gene. The CDR3 DNA is TGTGCCAGCAGTGGCGATAACTACGAGCAGTACTTC. It yields the protein CASSGDNYEQYF. Drawing the rest from reference TRBV2 and TRBJ2-7, the complete variable domain is EPEVTQTPSHQVTQMGQEVILRCVPISNHLYFYWYRQILGQKVEFLVSFYNNEISEKSEIFDDQFSVERPDGSNFTLKIRSTKLEDSAMYFCASSGDNYEQYFGPGTRLTVT.

J is TRBJ2-1 and V is TRBV2; 8 positions match TRBD1. CDR1 and CDR2 (germline): SNHLY, FYNNEI. J lost 9 bases, V lost 4 bases, and 11 bases had no gene match. The CDR3 runs to 15 residues. CDR3 residues: CASSGPWTGHGEQFF. DNA for the CDR3: TGTGCCAGCAGTGGACCTTGGACAGGGCATGGTGAGCAGTTCTTC.

This chain uses TRBV7-9 with TRBJ2-1; D perhaps matches TRBD1 (6 bases). The V end lost 0 bases, the J end lost 9 bases, and 12 bases lay between the germline ends. Germline V lookup: CDR1 SEHNR, CDR2 FQNEAQ (reference sequence). This CDR3 spans 14 amino acids. The CDR3 coding sequence is TGTGCCAGCAGCTTAGCGGCAGGGGTGGGTGAGCAGTTCTTC. Its translation: CASSLAAGVGEQFF.

The CDR3 sequence: CASSYWGSGTYTGELFF. Written as DNA, the CDR3 is TGTGCCAGCAGTTACTGGGGTAGCGGGACCTACACCGGGGAGCTGTTTTTT. The chain employs TRBV6-5 and TRBJ2-2; 8 nucleotides line up with TRBD2. This CDR3 has 17 residues. J lost 3 bases, V lost 1 base, and 7 bases had no gene match. Per the germline V gene, CDR1 is MNHEY and CDR2 is SVGAGI.

The V and J genes are TRBV5-1 and TRBJ2-7; D is possibly TRBD1 (6 bases). Trimming left V 8 bases short and J 2 bases short, with 11 bases between. This CDR3 is 12 amino acids long. Germline V gives CDR1 SGHRS, CDR2 YFSETQ. The DNA for the CDR3 is TGCGCCAGTTGGGGGACAACCTACGAGCAGTACTTC. Its translation is CASWGTTYEQYF.

The chain is built from TRBV11-2 and TRBJ2-3; 8 bases are a match to TRBD2. V was pared by 1 base and J by 3 bases, with 9 bases of the junction left unmatched. Germline lookup yields CDR1 SGHAT and CDR2 FQNNGV. The CDR3 consists of 17 residues. The CDR3 coding sequence is TGTGCCAGCAGCTTAGGCGGCGGCGGCGGGGGGACAGATACGCAGTATTTT. Amino acids: CASSLGGGGGGTDTQYF.

This clonotype was detected a few times. V gene TRBV3-1 combines with J gene TRBJ1-4; D uncertain. CDR1 is LGHDT and CDR2 is YNNKEL in the germline V gene (reference sequence). The CDR3 extends over 14 amino acids. The V gene lost 4 bases and the J gene lost 10 bases, with 16 bases spanning the gap. The CDR3 DNA follows: TGTGCCAGCAGCCTGGGAAGAGATTTTGGAAAACTGTTTTTT. Protein: CASSLGRDFGKLFF.

The chain couples TRBV28 to TRBJ2-7; D assignment may be TRBD1 or TRBD2 (5 bases each). Germline CDR1 reads MDHEN; CDR2 reads SYDVKM. This CDR3 comprises 13 residues. The V and J ends lost 0 bases and 5 bases respectively, with 8 bases between them. The DNA of the CDR3 is TGTGCCAGCAGTTTATGGGGGGACGACGAGCAGTACTTC. Its protein is CASSLWGDDEQYF.

This chain uses TRBV12-3 or TRBV12-4 with TRBJ1-1, with D unresolved. V dropped 1 base and J dropped 5 bases, with 11 bases sitting between them. The CDR3 is made up of 14 amino acids. CDR3 sequence reads: CASSLGTLGTEAFF. Here the CDR3 DNA reads TGTGCCAGCAGTTTAGGGACGTTAGGGACTGAAGCTTTCTTT.

This CDR3 reads CASTPGLRDNEQFF. CDR3 nucleotide sequence: TGCGCCAGCACCCCGGGACTACGAGACAATGAGCAGTTCTTC. V usage is TRBV5-1 and J usage is TRBJ2-1; 7 bases agree with TRBD2. The CDR3 sequence is 14 residues long. The V gene's germline CDR1 is SGHRS and CDR2 YFSETQ. V lost 6 bases and J lost 5; bases outside the gene matches: 8.

V is TRBV6-5 and J is TRBJ2-2; D tentatively fits TRBD1 or TRBD2 (6 bases each). Trimming took off 2 bases at V and 10 bases at J, with 17 bases between the two ends. This CDR3 region has 15 residues. From germline, CDR1 is MNHEY and CDR2 SVGAGI. The CDR3 sequence: CASSYRRGVAPELFF. The CDR3, as DNA: TGTGCCAGCAGTTACCGAAGGGGGGTCGCCCCGGAGCTGTTTTTT.

The chain is built from TRBV28 and TRBJ2-7; the D gene is possibly TRBD2 (6 bases). This CDR3 region has 14 residues. V was shortened by 0 bases and J by 9 bases, with 15 bases between the two germline ends. Per germline, CDR1 MDHEN and CDR2 SYDVKM. In nucleotides, the CDR3 is TGTGCCAGCAGTTTATGCATAACGGAGGGGTCGCAGTACTTC. It encodes CASSLCITEGSQYF.

This clonotype was recorded many times. The rearrangement joins TRBV4-2 to TRBJ2-3, with 9 positions matching TRBD2. The CDR3 totals 16 residues. Germline V gene data show CDR1 as LGHNA and CDR2 as YNFKEQ. V was pared by 0 bases and J by 4 bases, with 5 bases of the junction left unmatched. CDR3: CASSQESSGGPDTQYF. The CDR3 nucleotides are TGTGCCAGCAGCCAAGAGAGTAGCGGGGGCCCAGATACGCAGTATTTT.

This chain joins TRBV28 and TRBJ1-5; 10 bases align to TRBD1. Looked up from germline, CDR1 is MDHEN and CDR2 is SYDVKM. This CDR3 spans 17 amino acids. The V gene end was trimmed by 5 bases and the J gene end by 4 bases; junction bases not matched to a gene: 11. The CDR3 here is CASSPRRQGAINQPQHF. DNA of the CDR3: TGTGCCAGCAGTCCTAGGAGACAGGGGGCTATTAATCAGCCCCAGCATTTT.

This sequence joins TRBV15 and TRBJ2-1; D might be TRBD1 or TRBD2, each matching 5 bases. The CDR3 is 14 residues long. CDR1 is LNHNV and CDR2 is YYDKDF in the germline V gene (reference sequence). The V end was cut by 1 base, the J end by 12 bases, with 16 bases between. DNA of the CDR3: TGTGCCACCAGCAGAGTGAAGGTGGGGGTCGGGCAGTTCTTC. Translated, it gives CATSRVKVGVGQFF.

The V and J genes are TRBV3-1 and TRBJ1-5, with D maybe TRBD1 (5 bases). CDR1 and CDR2 (germline): LGHDT, YNNKEL (reference sequence). The ends were cut back, 4 bases at V and 2 bases at J, with 18 bases in the middle. The CDR3 has 17 amino acids. The DNA of the CDR3 is TGTGCCAGCAGCCCGGGACGGTGTGTTTCCTGCAATCAGCCCCAGCATTTT. Its translation: CASSPGRCVSCNQPQHF. The full variable domain, completed using reference TRBV3-1 and TRBJ1-5, is DTAVSQTPKYLVTQMGNDKSIKCEQNLGHDTMYWYKQDSKKFLKIMFSYNNKELIINETVPNRFSPKSPDKAHLNLHINSLELGDSAVYFCASSPGRCVSCNQPQHFGDGTRLSIL.